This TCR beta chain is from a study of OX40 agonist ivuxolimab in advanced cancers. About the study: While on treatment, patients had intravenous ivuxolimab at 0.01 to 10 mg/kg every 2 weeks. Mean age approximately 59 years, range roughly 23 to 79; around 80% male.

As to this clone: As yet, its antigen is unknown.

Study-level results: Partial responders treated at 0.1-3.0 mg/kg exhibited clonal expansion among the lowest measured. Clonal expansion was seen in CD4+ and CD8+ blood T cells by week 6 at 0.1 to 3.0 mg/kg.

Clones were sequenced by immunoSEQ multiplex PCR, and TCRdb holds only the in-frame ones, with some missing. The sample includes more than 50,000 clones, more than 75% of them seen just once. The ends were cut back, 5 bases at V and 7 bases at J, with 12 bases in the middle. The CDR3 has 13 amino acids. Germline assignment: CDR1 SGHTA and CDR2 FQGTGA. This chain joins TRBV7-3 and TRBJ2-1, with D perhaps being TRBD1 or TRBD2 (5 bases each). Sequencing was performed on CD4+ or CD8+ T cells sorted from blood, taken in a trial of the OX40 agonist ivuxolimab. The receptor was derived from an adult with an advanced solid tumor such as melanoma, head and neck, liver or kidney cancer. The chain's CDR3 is CASSPDGANEQFF. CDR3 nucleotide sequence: TGTGCCAGCAGCCCAGACGGGGCTAATGAGCAGTTCTTC. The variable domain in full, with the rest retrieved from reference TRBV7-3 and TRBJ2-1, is GAGVSQTPSNKVTEKGKYVELRCDPISGHTALYWYRQSLGQGPEFLIYFQGTGAADDSGLPNDRFFAVRPEGSVSTLKIQRTERGDSAVYLCASSPDGANEQFFGPGTRLTVL.